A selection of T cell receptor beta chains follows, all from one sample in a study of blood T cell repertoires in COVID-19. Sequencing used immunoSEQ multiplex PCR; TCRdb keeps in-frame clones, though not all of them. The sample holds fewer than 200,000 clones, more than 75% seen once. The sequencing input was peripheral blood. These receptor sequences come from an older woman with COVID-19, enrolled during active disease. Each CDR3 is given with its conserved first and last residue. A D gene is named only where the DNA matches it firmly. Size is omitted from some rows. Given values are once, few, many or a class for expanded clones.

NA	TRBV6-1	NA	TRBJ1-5	CASSEFGFYSNQPQHF
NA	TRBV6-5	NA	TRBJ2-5	CASSPRRETQYF
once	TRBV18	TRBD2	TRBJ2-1	CASSPLLAGGEQFF
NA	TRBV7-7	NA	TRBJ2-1	CASSLDGPTGEQFF
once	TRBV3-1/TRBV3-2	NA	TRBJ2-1	CASSQEGYPYNEQFF
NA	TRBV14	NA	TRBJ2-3	CASKRGGGATDTQYF
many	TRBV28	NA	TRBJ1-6	CASSSGYRNSPLHF
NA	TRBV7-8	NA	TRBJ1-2	CASSLGGVRYGYTF
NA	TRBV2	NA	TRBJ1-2	CASSEGWGLYGYTF
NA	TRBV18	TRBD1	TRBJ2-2	CASRQGAQTGELFF
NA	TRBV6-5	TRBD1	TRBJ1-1	CASSYSPDRMNTEAFF
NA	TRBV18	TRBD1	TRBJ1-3	CASSPRGTGADTIYF
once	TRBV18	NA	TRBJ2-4	CASSPVQGLRAKNIQYF
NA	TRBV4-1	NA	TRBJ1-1	CASSLRSGMNTEAFF
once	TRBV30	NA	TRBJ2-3	CAWNVNSLSGDTQYF
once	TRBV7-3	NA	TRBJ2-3	CASSLTGGSSTDTQYF
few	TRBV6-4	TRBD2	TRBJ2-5	CASSESSGGQETQYF
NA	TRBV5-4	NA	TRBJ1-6	CASSLAEGSPLHF
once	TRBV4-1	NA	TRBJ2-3	CASSQDRGPDTQYF
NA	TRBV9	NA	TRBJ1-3	CASSVGGRKAGNTIYF
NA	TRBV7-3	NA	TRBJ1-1	CASSLNGGMDTEAFF
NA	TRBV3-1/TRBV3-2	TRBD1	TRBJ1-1	CASSQPRTGVGATEAFF
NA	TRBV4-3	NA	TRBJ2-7	CASSQDGQGFYEQYF
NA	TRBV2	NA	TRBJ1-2	CASSEGENYGYTF
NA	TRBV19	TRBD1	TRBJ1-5	CASRAGGTGEVRQPQHF
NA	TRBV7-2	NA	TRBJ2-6	CASSFGPPSGANVLTF